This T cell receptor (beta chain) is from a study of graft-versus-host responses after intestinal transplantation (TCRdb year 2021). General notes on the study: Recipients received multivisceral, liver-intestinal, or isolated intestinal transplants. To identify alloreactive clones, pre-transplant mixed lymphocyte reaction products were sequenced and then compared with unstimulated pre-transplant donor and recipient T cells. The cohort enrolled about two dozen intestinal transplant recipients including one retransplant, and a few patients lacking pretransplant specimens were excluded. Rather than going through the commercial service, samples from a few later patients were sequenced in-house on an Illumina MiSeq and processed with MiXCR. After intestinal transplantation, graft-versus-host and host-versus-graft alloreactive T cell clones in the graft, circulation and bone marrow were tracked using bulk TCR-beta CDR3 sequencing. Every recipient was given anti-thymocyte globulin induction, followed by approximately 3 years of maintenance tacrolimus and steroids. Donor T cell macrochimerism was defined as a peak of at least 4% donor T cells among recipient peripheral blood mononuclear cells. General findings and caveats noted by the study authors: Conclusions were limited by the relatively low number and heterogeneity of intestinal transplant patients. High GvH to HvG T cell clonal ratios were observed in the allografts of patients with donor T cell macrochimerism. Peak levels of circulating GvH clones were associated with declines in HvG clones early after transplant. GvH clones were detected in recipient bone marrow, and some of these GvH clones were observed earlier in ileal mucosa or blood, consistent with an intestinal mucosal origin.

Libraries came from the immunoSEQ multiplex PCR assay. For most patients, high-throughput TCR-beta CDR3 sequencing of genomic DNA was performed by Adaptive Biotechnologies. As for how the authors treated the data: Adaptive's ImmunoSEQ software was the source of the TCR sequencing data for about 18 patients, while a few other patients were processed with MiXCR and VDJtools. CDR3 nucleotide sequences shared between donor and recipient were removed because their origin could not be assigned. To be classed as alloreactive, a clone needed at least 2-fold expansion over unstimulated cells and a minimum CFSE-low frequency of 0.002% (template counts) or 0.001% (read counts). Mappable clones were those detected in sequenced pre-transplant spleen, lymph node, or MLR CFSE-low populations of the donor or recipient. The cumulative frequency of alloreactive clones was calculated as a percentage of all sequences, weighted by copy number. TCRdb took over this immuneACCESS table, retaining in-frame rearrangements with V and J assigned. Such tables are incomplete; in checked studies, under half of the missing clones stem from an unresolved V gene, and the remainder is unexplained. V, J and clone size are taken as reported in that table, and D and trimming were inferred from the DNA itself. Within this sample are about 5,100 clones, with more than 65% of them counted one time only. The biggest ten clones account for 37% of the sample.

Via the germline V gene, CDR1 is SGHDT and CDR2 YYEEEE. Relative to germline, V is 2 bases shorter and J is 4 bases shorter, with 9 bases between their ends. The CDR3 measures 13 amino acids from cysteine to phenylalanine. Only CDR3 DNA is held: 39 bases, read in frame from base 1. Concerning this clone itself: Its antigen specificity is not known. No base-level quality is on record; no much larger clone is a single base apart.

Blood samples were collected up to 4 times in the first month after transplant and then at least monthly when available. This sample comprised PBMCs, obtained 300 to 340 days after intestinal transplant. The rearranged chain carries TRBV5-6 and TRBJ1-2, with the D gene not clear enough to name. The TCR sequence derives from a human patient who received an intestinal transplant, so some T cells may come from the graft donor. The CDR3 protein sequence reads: CASSFGPSYGYTF. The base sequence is TGTGCCAGCAGCTTCGGACCTAGCTATGGCTACACCTTC. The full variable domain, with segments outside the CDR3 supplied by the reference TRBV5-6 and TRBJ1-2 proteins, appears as DAGVTQSPTHLIKTRGQQVTLRCSPKSGHDTVSWYQQALGQGPQFIFQYYEEEERQRGNFPDRFSGHQFPNYSSELNVNALLLGDSALYLCASSFGPSYGYTFGSGTRLTVV.